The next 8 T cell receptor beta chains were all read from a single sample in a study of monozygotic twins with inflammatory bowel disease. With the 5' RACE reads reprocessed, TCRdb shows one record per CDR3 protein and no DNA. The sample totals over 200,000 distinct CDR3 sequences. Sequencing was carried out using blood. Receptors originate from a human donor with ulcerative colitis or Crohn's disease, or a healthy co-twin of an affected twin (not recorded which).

CDR3 in amino acids: CASSLWGADGYTF. This chain connects TRBV28 to TRBJ1-2; there is no DNA to check the TCRdb D call of TRBD1. The CDR3 length is 13 residues. Germline V gene data show CDR1 as MDHEN and CDR2 as SYDVKM.

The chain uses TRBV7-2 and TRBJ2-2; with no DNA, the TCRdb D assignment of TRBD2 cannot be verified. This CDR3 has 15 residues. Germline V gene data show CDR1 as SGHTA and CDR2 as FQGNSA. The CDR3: CASSLGGGQGGELFF. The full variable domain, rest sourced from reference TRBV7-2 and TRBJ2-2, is GAGVSQSPSNKVTEKGKDVELRCDPISGHTALYWYRQSLGQGLEFLIYFQGNSAPDKSGLPSDRFSAERTGGSVSTLTIQRTQQEDSAVYLCASSLGGGQGGELFFGEGSRLTVL.

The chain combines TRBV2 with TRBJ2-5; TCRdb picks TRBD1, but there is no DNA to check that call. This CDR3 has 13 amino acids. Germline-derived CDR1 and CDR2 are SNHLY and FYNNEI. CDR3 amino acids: CANEGQDQETQYF.

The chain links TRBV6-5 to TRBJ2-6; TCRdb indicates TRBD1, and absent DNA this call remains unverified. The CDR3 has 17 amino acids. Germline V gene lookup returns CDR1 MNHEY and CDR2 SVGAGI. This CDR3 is CASSSSIGQAVLRVLTF.

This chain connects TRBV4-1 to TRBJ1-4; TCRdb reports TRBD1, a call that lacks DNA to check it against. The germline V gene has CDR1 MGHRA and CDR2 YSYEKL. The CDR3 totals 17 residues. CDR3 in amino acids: CASSQVPGGMTNEKLFF.

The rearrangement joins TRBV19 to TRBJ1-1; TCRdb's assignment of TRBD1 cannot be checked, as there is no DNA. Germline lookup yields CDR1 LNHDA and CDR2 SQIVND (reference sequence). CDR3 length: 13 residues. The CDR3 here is CASKPGPLTEAFF.

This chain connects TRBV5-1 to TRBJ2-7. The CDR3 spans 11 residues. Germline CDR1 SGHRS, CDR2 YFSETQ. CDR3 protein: CASSLDSEQYF.

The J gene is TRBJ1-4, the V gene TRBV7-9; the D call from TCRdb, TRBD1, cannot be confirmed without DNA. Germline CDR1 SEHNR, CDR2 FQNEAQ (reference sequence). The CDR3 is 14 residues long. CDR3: CASSRTGFDEKLFF.